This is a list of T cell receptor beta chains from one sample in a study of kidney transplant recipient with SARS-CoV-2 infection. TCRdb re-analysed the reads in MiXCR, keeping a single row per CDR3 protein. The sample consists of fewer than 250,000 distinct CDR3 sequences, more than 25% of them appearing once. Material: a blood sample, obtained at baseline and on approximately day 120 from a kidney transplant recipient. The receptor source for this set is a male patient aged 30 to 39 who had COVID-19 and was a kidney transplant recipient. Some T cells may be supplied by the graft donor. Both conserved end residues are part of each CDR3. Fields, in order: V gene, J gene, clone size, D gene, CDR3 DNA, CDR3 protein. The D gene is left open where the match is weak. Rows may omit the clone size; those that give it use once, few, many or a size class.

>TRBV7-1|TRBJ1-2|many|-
TGTGCCAGCAGCAACCAGTGTCACGAGGGAAAGACCTATGGCTACACCTTC
CASSNQCHEGKTYGYTF
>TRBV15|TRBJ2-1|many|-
TGTGCCACCAGCAGGGGGACGGGCACTTACAATGAGCAGTTCTTC
CATSRGTGTYNEQFF
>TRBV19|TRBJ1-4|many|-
TGTGCCAGCCGACACTCAGGCGGTACTGGAGAAAAACTGTTTTTT
CASRHSGGTGEKLFF
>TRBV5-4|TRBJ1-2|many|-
TGTGCCAGCTCTTTACTCGTACCAGGAAAGACCTATGGCTACACCTTC
CASSLLVPGKTYGYTF
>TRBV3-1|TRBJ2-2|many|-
TGTGCCAGCAGCGAACATAATCCCATTTCAGGCTTGACCGGGGAGCTGTTTTTT
CASSEHNPISGLTGELFF
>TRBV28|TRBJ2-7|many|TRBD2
TGTGCCAGCAGTTTACTAGCGGGAGGCTACGAGCAGTACTTC
CASSLLAGGYEQYF
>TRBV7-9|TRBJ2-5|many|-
TGTGCCAGCAGCTCCGGGACTTTCCAAGAGACCCAGTACTTC
CASSSGTFQETQYF
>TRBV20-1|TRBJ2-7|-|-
TGCAGTGCTAGGCCAGGGGCTCGACAGGCTAACTACGAGCAGTACTTC
CSARPGARQANYEQYF
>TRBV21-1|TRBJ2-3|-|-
TGTGCCAGCAGTACCCACATAGCTACAGTCATGCAAGATACGCAGTATTTT
CASSTHIATVMQDTQYF
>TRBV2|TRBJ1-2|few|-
TGTGCCAGTACAGGTTTAAACTATGGCTACACCTTC
CASTGLNYGYTF
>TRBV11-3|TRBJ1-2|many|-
TGTGCCAGCAGCACGGAATCCGATCTCGGAAAGACCTATGGCTACACCTTC
CASSTESDLGKTYGYTF
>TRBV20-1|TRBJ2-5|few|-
TGCAGTGCTAGAGGAGGGGGGGCGGCAGAGACCCAGTACTTC
CSARGGGAAETQYF
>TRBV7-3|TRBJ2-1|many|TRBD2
TGTGCCAGCAGCTTATCTAGCGGGAGGGATGAGCAGTTCTTC
CASSLSSGRDEQFF
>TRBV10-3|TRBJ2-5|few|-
TGTGCCATCAGCCGTGGTACGCAGACCCAGTACTTC
CAISRGTQTQYF
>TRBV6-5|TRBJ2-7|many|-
TGTGCCAGCACGTACTCAATGGGGGCGGCTCCCTACGAGCAGTACTTC
CASTYSMGAAPYEQYF
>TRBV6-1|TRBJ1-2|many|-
TGTGCCAGCAGTGGATCTTTGGAATGTAGAAAGACCTATGGCTACACCTTC
CASSGSLECRKTYGYTF
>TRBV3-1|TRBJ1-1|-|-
TGTGCCGGCAGCATATGTTTTCCCATTTCAATTCGCGCTGAAGCTTTCTTT
CAGSICFPISIRAEAFF
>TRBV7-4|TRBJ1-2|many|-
TGTGCCAGCAGCTATTCCCTTTCAGCTCGAAAGACCTATGGCTACACCTTC
CASSYSLSARKTYGYTF
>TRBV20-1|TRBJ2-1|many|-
TGCAGTGCTAGAGGGCACGGGGGCAATGAGCAGTTCTTC
CSARGHGGNEQFF
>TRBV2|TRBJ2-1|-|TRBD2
TGTGCCAGCAAGGGTCTAGCGGGAGTTCAGGGGAATGAGCAGTTCTTC
CASKGLAGVQGNEQFF
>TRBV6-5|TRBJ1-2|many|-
TGTGCCAGCAGTCCCAGGCAGGAGGACCCCTATGGCTACACCTTC
CASSPRQEDPYGYTF
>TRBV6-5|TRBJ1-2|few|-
TGTGCCAGCAGTCAGCCTGACTCTATGCGAAAGACCTATGGCTACACCTTC
CASSQPDSMRKTYGYTF
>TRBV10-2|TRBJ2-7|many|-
TGCGCCAGCAGTGAAAACAGAGACGAGCAGTACTTC
CASSENRDEQYF
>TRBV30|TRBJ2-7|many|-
TGTGCCTGGAGTCCCGGAGCCTACGAGCAGTACTTC
CAWSPGAYEQYF
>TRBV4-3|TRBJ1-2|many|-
TGCGCCAGCAGCATATTACGAGGACGTCGAAAGACCTATGGCTACACCTTC
CASSILRGRRKTYGYTF
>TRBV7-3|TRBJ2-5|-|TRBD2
TGTGCCAGCAGCCGAAACTCCGGGAGGGGGGTCCAAGAGACCCAGTACTTC
CASSRNSGRGVQETQYF
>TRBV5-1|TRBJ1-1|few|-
TGCGCCAGCAGCTTGTCAGGGCTGAACACTGAAGCTTTCTTT
CASSLSGLNTEAFF
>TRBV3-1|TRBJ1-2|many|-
TGTGCCAGCAGCCGTCATAGCACCCTTCGAAAGACCTATGGCTACACCTTC
CASSRHSTLRKTYGYTF